The sequence of this TCR beta chain was determined in a study of blood T cell repertoires in COVID-19. Across the whole study: The samples span acute and convalescent COVID-19 from the United States, Italy and Spain. PBMCs, B-cell-depleted T cells, or T cells provided the cDNA or gDNA that made up the material.

Participant age was about 18 to 100 years, and participants resided in 24 US areas. What the recovered Cohort 3 donors had was two negative PCRs, clearance, or symptom resolution. This CDR3 has 16 residues. Germline V CDR1 and CDR2: SGHNT, YYREEE (reference sequence). Trimming took 0 bases from V and 4 from J; bases not matched to a gene: 4. Clones were read by immunoSEQ multiplex PCR, and TCRdb kept only the in-frame ones, dropping some. The data show about 180,000 clones, roughly 80% seen once. V usage is TRBV5-4 and J usage is TRBJ2-2; 9 bases fit TRBD2. The sequencing sample was made of PBMCs or T cells enriched from blood (not recorded which). The sequence derives from a woman in her forties or fifties who had recovered from COVID-19. CDR3 protein: CASSLGGLALTGELFF. CDR3 in DNA: TGTGCCAGCAGCTTGGGGGGACTAGCCCTCACCGGGGAGCTGTTTTTT.